Below, 8 T cell receptor beta chains from the same sample are listed, as sequenced in a study of OX40 agonist ivuxolimab in advanced cancers. Sequencing was performed with immunoSEQ multiplex PCR; in TCRdb, only in-frame clones are kept and a portion is missing. Here the sample spans roughly 40,000 clones, about 88% being singletons. This specimen consisted of CD4+ or CD8+ T cells sorted from blood, obtained in a trial of the OX40 agonist ivuxolimab. The source of these receptors is an adult with an advanced solid tumor such as melanoma, head and neck, liver or kidney cancer.

The DNA of the CDR3 is TGTGCCAGCAGCCCGGCGGGGCGTAATAATTCACCCCTCCACTTT. Protein: CASSPAGRNNSPLHF. This chain links TRBV27 with TRBJ1-6; D might be TRBD1 (5 bases). CDR3 length equals 15 residues. CDR1 and CDR2 from the germline V gene are MNHEY and SMNVEV (reference sequence). V lost 6 bases and J 5 bases, leaving 14 bases between the germline ends.

This rearrangement joins TRBV4-1 to TRBJ1-5; no definite D call. Germline lookup yields CDR1 MGHRA and CDR2 YSYEKL. The germline V and J ends were trimmed by 2 bases and 0 bases, with 11 bases remaining between them. This CDR3 comprises 16 residues. In DNA, the CDR3 is TGCGCCAGCAGCCAAAGGTGGACGGATAGCAATCAGCCCCAGCATTTT. Its protein product is CASSQRWTDSNQPQHF.

CDR3: CASTPRWGSRDEQYF. The CDR3 DNA reads TGTGCCAGCACTCCCCGATGGGGGAGTAGGGACGAGCAGTACTTC. The chain links TRBV28 to TRBJ2-7, with D perhaps being TRBD1 or TRBD2 (5 bases each). Trimming took off 7 bases at V and 5 bases at J, with 21 bases between the two ends. The CDR3 length is 15 residues. The germline V gene has CDR1 MDHEN and CDR2 SYDVKM.

This clone is a singleton in its sample. V and J are TRBV6-6 and TRBJ2-7; 7 positions match TRBD1. CDR3 length: 15 residues. Germline values: CDR1 MNHNY, CDR2 SVGAGI (reference sequence). V was pared by 5 bases and J by 2 bases, with 9 bases of the junction left unmatched. CDR3 bases: TGTGCCAGCAGTAGGGACAGTGCTTATCCCTACGAGCAGTACTTC. This sequence encodes CASSRDSAYPYEQYF.

The V call is TRBV4-2, the J call TRBJ2-6, with D perhaps given as TRBD1 or TRBD2 (5 bases each). Germline V CDR1 and CDR2: LGHNA, YNFKEQ. The CDR3 length is 16 residues. V lost 0 bases, J lost 0 bases, and 6 bases lay in between. The CDR3 spells CASSQEGTSGANVLTF. CDR3 DNA: TGTGCCAGCAGCCAAGAAGGGACCTCTGGGGCCAACGTCCTGACTTTC.

This rearrangement joins TRBV7-3 to TRBJ1-1; no clear D. The CDR3 length is 13 residues. Trimming cost V 2 bases and J 7 bases, with 11 bases left between them. Germline values: CDR1 SGHTA, CDR2 FQGTGA. The CDR3 region is CASSLHGVGEAFF. For the CDR3, the DNA is TGTGCCAGCAGCTTACACGGGGTGGGTGAAGCTTTCTTT.

The J gene is TRBJ2-7, the V gene TRBV11-2; D gene ambiguous. V was trimmed by 3 bases and J by 4 bases, leaving 13 bases between them. This CDR3 contains 14 residues. Germline CDR1 SGHAT, CDR2 FQNNGV. CDR3 in amino acids: CASSFDGPIYEQYF. The CDR3 DNA follows: TGTGCCAGCAGCTTCGACGGGCCAATTTACGAGCAGTACTTC.

The chain has TRBV18 and TRBJ2-1; D not certain. The V end lost 3 bases, the J end lost 6 bases, and 15 bases lay between the germline ends. The CDR3 sequence is 15 residues long. Looked up from germline, CDR1 is KGHSH and CDR2 is LQKENI. CDR3 sequence reads: CASSPKSLVGNEQFF. The CDR3 DNA sequence: TGTGCCAGCTCACCGAAGAGTCTAGTCGGCAATGAGCAGTTCTTC.